The clone carrying this T cell receptor (beta chain) was detected only a few times. Its antigen is undetermined. The ends were cut back, 4 bases at V and 5 bases at J, with 5 bases in the middle. There are 11 residues in the CDR3. These data come from a study of molecular identifiers for immune sequencing clone quantification. Notes on the study in general: Detectable among about a million naive cells, according to reports, was Jurkat TCR RNA spiked in from one cell.

Previously described methods with listed TCR primers produced the bulk TCR libraries. From the PCR reads, TCRdb called clonotypes with MiXCR, one entry per CDR3 protein. The sample lists 50,000 to 65,000 distinct CDR3 sequences, under 30% seen once, with under 2% in the top ten. Source material: naive CD8+ T cells from blood, with Jurkat cell RNA spiked in. This sample's subset: FACS-sorted CD8+CD4-CCR7+CD45RA+ naive T cells. V and J are TRBV12-3 or TRBV12-4 and TRBJ2-5; D gene unclear. This TCR derives from a human donor in good health. Some libraries in this study had Jurkat cell RNA spiked in. The CDR3 here is CASSSRETQYF. CDR3 sequence (DNA): TGTGCCAGCAGTTCGAGGGAGACCCAGTACTTC.